Following are 9 T cell receptor beta chains from one sample sequenced in a study of neurological immune-mediated disorders. TCRdb redid the calling of the 5' RACE reads with MiXCR, one entry per CDR3 protein. The data contain fewer than 25,000 distinct CDR3 sequences, about 10% of them singletons. Sequencing was done on a sample of PBMCs. The source of these receptors is a woman aged 60 to 75 with HTLV-1-associated myelopathy (HAM/TSP).

By proportion, this clonotype is medium-sized. This chain connects TRBV20-1 to TRBJ2-3, with D perhaps matching TRBD1 or TRBD2 (5 bases each). With 3 bases removed from V and 4 bases from J, the gap between germline ends came to 14 bases. The germline V gene encodes CDR1 DFQATT and CDR2 SNEGSKA (reference sequence). The CDR3 runs to 14 residues. The CDR3 reads CSASGAGGADTQYF. CDR3 nucleotide sequence: TGCAGTGCTAGCGGGGCAGGTGGCGCAGATACGCAGTATTTT.

The sample holds many counts of this clonotype. The rearrangement uses TRBV15 and TRBJ2-1, with no clear D. Trimming left V 3 bases short and J 0 bases short, with 9 bases between. Germline-derived CDR1 and CDR2 are LNHNV and YYDKDF (reference sequence). The CDR3 contains 15 residues. The CDR3 loop is CATSRDRGSYNEQFF. DNA of the CDR3: TGTGCCACCAGCAGGGATCGTGGCTCCTACAATGAGCAGTTCTTC. Using reference TRBV15 and TRBJ2-1 for the parts outside the CDR3, the full variable domain is DAMVIQNPRYQVTQFGKPVTLSCSQTLNHNVMYWYQQKSSQAPKLLFHYYDKDFNNEADTPDNFQSRRPNTSFCFLDIRSPGLGDTAMYLCATSRDRGSYNEQFFGPGTRLTVL.

This clonotype showed up many times. The chain combines TRBV12-3 or TRBV12-4 with TRBJ2-3; tentatively, D is TRBD1 or TRBD2 (6 bases each). Trimming took off 3 bases at V and 3 bases at J, with 22 bases between the two ends. This CDR3 has 18 residues. The CDR3 DNA reads TGTGCCAGCAGTTTTTATCGGAGGGGGGTGACTGGGACAGATACGCAGTATTTT. It specifies CASSFYRRGVTGTDTQYF.

Concerning this clonotype: Since a much larger clone is just one base distant, this may be a read error. The genes are TRBV18 and TRBJ2-4; D remains unclear. The CDR3 has 16 amino acids. CDR1 is KGHSH, CDR2 LQKENI, per germline. The CDR3 region has the DNA TGTGACAGCTCACCTGGAAGGGAATCGGCCAAAAACATTCAGTACTTC. Its protein product is CDSSPGRESAKNIQYF.

This clonotype has at least ten counts. The genes are TRBV12-3 or TRBV12-4 and TRBJ2-1; 8 nucleotides agree with TRBD2. CDR3 length: 15 residues. Losses at the gene ends were 6 bases for V and 2 bases for J; bases not matched to a gene: 6. The CDR3 coding sequence is TGTGCCAGCAGCGGAACTAGCGGCCCCTACAATGAGCAGTTCTTC. It is translated as CASSGTSGPYNEQFF.

In this sample, this clonotype turned up many times. V gene TRBV20-1 combines with J gene TRBJ2-3; no firm D call. Trimming removed 3 bases from V and 5 bases from J, with 9 bases in between. The germline V gene has CDR1 DFQATT and CDR2 SNEGSKA (reference sequence). This CDR3 is built from 12 residues. The CDR3 region has the DNA TGCAGTGCTAGGCTATCAGGAGATACGCAGTATTTT. Its protein is CSARLSGDTQYF.

The V and J genes are TRBV18 and TRBJ2-3; D gene uncertain. The CDR3 runs 12 residues. The V end was cut by 6 bases, the J end by 5 bases, with 9 bases between. Germline V CDR1 and CDR2: KGHSH, LQKENI. CDR3 sequence (DNA): TGTGCCAGCTCCTCGTATGGAGATACGCAGTATTTT. As protein: CASSSYGDTQYF.

Many counts were recorded for this clonotype. The V gene is TRBV18, the J gene TRBJ1-2, with 9 bases that match TRBD1. The CDR3 is 18 residues long. The V and J ends lost 6 bases and 0 bases, in that order; junction bases with no gene match: 14. Looked up from germline, CDR1 is KGHSH and CDR2 is LQKENI. This chain's CDR3 is CASSPPGQGVGANYGYTF. CDR3 nucleotides: TGTGCCAGCTCCCCTCCGGGACAGGGAGTTGGAGCTAACTATGGCTACACCTTC. Full variable domain (outside the CDR3, taken from reference TRBV18 and TRBJ1-2): NAGVMQNPRHLVRRRGQEARLRCSPMKGHSHVYWYRQLPEEGLKFMVYLQKENIIDESGMPKERFSAEFPKEGPSILRIQQVVRGDSAAYFCASSPPGQGVGANYGYTFGSGTRLTVV.

This clonotype was observed at least ten times. The rearrangement joins TRBV9 to TRBJ2-1, with D perhaps TRBD2 (6 bases). Trimming stripped 4 bases from V and 0 bases from J, with 11 bases between. This CDR3 is built from 15 residues. Germline loops: CDR1 SGDLS, CDR2 YYNGEE. The CDR3 protein is CASSPRESSYNEQFF. In DNA form, the CDR3 reads TGTGCCAGCAGCCCACGGGAGAGCTCCTACAATGAGCAGTTCTTC.